The following is a T cell receptor beta chain sequence with its context. Data came from immunoSEQ multiplex PCR; TCRdb stores just in-frame clones and leaves some out. The sample lists approximately 64,000 clones, around 91% occurring once. This CDR3 is built from 13 residues. Trimming took off 6 bases at V and 8 bases at J, with 16 bases between the two ends. Germline lookup yields CDR1 SNHLY and CDR2 FYNNEI. This entry belongs to a study of T cell changes during pregnancy in multiple sclerosis. Sequenced material: peripheral blood, taken in the second trimester of pregnancy. The V call is TRBV2, the J call TRBJ1-1; D ambiguous. This sequence originates from a female donor in good health, enrolled as a control in a pregnancy study. The DNA for the CDR3 is TGTGCCAGCAGACCCGGATTGGGCTGGGAAGCTTTCTTT. Translating it yields CASRPGLGWEAFF. Filled out from reference TRBV2 and TRBJ1-1, the complete variable domain reads EPEVTQTPSHQVTQMGQEVILRCVPISNHLYFYWYRQILGQKVEFLVSFYNNEISEKSEIFDDQFSVERPDGSNFTLKIRSTKLEDSAMYFCASRPGLGWEAFFGQGTRLTVV.